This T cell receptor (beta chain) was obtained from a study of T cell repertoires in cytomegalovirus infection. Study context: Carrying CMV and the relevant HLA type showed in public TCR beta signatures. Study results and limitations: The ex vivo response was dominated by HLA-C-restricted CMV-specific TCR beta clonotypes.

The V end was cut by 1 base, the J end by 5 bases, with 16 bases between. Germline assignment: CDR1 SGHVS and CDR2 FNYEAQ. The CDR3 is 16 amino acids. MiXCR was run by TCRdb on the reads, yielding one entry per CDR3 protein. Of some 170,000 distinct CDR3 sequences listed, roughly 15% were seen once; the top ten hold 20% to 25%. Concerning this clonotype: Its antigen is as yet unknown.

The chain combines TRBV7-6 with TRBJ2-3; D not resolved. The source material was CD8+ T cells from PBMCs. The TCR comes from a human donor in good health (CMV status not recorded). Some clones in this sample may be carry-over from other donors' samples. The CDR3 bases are TGTGCCAGCAGCTTAGAGACACCGGGTTTATTAGATACGCAGTATTTT. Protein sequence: CASSLETPGLLDTQYF.